The T cell receptor beta chain described here comes from a study of cytomegalovirus exposure and HLA in healthy donors. The PCR had 60 Vbeta and 13 Jbeta primers. TCRdb's table, derived via immunoSEQ multiplex PCR, lists solely in-frame clones and lacks some. The sample records 150,000 to 200,000 clones, around 74% being singletons. V was shortened by 1 base and J by 2 bases, with 11 bases between the two germline ends. Germline CDR1 reads MGHRA; CDR2 reads YSYEKL. The CDR3 runs 15 residues. This chain connects TRBV4-1 to TRBJ1-2; maybe TRBD1 (5 bases). This TCR came from a female donor in good health and CMV-seronegative. Sequencing was carried out using PBMCs. The CDR3 sequence is CASSQAWTQNYGYTF. For the CDR3, the DNA is TGCGCCAGCAGCCAAGCTTGGACACAAAACTATGGCTACACCTTC.